The present T cell receptor (beta chain) was sequenced within a study of a mutant IDH1 vaccine in newly diagnosed glioma. About the research overall: Treated individuals were roughly 62% male and approximately 38% female, averaging 40.4 years of age. Previous care, which was radiotherapy, temozolomide, or both, most often involved both. The study, taken as a whole, reports: The vaccine induced immune responses, and these occurred in roughly 95% of patients.

The time point here: week 35, safety follow-up. One vaccine dose held 300 ug of mutant IDH1 20-mer peptide and came with topical imiquimod. Newly diagnosed WHO grade 3 or 4 IDH1-mutant, ATRX-lost astrocytomas were identified in the donors. Details on this clone: The antigen is unknown.

Sequenced by immunoSEQ multiplex PCR; TCRdb stores in-frame clones only, minus some. The sample carries approximately 50,000 clones, less than 90% recorded once. Sequenced material: PBMCs, taken from a glioma patient whose treatment included an IDH1 peptide vaccine. The sequence was obtained from a man aged 35 to 55 with glioma.

DNA for the CDR3: TGCGCCAGCAGCTTGGATGGGGGCGCTGAAGCTTTCTTT. It is translated as CASSLDGGAEAFF. The V call is TRBV5-1, the J call TRBJ1-1; D perhaps matches TRBD1 (6 bases). The CDR3 contains 13 residues. Trimming pared 0 bases from V and 6 bases from J, leaving 9 bases between. The germline V gene encodes CDR1 SGHRS and CDR2 YFSETQ. Combining the CDR3 with reference TRBV5-1 and TRBJ1-1 gives the whole variable domain KAGVTQTPRYLIKTRGQQVTLSCSPISGHRSVSWYQQTPGQGLQFLFEYFSETQRNKGNFPGRFSGRQFSNSRSEMNVSTLELGDSALYLCASSLDGGAEAFFGQGTRLTVV.